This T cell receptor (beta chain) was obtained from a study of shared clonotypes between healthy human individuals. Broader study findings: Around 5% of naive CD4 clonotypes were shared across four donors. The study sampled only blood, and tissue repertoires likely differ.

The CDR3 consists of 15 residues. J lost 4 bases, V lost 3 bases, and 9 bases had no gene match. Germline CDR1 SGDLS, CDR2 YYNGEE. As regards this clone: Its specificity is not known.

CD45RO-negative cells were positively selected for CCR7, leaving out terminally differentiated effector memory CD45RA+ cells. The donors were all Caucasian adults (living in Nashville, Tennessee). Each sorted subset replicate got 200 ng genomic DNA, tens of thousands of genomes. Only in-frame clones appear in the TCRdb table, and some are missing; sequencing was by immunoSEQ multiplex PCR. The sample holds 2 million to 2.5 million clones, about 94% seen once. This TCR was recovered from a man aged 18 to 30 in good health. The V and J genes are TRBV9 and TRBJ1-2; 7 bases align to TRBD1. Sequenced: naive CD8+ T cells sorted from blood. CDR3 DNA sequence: TGTGCCAGCAGCGCCGGGACGGGACAGTTCTATGGCTACACCTTC. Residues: CASSAGTGQFYGYTF.